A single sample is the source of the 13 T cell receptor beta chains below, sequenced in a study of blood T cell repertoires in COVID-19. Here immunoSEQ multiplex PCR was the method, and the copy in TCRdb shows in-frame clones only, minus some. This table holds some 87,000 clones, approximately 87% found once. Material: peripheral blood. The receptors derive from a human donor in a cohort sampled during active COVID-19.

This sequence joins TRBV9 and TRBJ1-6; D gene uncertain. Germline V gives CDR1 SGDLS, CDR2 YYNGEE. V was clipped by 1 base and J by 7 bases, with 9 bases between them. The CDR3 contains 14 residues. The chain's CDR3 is CASSVNWQNSPLHF. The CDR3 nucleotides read TGTGCCAGCAGCGTAAATTGGCAGAATTCACCCCTCCACTTT.

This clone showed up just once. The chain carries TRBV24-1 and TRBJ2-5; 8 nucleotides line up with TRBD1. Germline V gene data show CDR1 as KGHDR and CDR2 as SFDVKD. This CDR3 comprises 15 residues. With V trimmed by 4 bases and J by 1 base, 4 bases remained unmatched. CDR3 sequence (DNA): TGTGCCACCAGTGACCCCGGACAGGGCCAAGAGACCCAGTACTTC. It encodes CATSDPGQGQETQYF.

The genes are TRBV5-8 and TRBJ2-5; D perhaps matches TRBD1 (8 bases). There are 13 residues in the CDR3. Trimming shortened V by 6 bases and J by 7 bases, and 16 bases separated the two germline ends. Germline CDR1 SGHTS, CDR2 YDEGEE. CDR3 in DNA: TGTGCCAGCACCCCACAGGGGGGGCGGACCCAGTACTTC. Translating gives CASTPQGGRTQYF. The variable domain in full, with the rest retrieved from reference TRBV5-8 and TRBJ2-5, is EAGVTQSPTHLIKTRGQQATLRCSPISGHTSVYWYQQALGLGLQFLLWYDEGEERNRGNFPPRFSGRQFPNYSSELNVNALELEDSALYLCASTPQGGRTQYFGPGTRLLVL.

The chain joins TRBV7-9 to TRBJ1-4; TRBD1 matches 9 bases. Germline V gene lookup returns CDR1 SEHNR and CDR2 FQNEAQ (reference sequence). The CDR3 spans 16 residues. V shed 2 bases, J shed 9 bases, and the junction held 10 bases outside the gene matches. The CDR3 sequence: CASSLRGQGGVQKLFF. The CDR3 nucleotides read TGTGCCAGCAGCTTAAGGGGACAGGGCGGGGTTCAAAAACTGTTTTTT.

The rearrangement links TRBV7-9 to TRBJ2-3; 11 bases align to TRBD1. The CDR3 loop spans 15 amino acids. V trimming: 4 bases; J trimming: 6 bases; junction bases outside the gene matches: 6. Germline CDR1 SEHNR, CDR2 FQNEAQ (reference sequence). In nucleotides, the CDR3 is TGTGCCAGCAGCTCAGGACAGGGGGCAGCGGATACGCAGTATTTT. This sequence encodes CASSSGQGAADTQYF.

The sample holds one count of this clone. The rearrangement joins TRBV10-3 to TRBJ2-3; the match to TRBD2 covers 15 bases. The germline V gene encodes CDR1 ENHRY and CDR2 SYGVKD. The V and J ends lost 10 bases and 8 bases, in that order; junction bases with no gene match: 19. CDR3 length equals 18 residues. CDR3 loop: CATRGGTGLAGGQLTQYF. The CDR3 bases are TGTGCCACGCGTGGAGGGACGGGACTAGCGGGGGGCCAACTTACGCAGTATTTT.

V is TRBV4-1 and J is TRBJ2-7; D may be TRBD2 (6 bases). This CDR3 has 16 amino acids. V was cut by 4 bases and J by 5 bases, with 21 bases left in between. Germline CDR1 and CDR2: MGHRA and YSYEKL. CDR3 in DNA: TGCGCCAGCAGCCCCGGGGGATCCCACTATAGGAACGAGCAGTACTTC. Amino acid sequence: CASSPGGSHYRNEQYF.

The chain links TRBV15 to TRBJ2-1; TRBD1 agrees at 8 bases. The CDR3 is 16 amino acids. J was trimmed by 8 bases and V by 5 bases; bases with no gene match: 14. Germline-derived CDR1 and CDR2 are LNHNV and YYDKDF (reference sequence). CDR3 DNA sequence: TGTGCCACCAGCCCGAGGACAGGGCGAACCGACCATGAGCAGTTCTTC. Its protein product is CATSPRTGRTDHEQFF.

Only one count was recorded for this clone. CDR3 DNA sequence: TGTGCCAGCAGTTTACCAGGACTAGCGGGGGGGCTGGCCTACGAGCAGTACTTC. Translation gives CASSLPGLAGGLAYEQYF. The chain couples TRBV28 to TRBJ2-7; TRBD2 matches at 15 bases. The CDR3 totals 18 residues. Germline V gene data show CDR1 as MDHEN and CDR2 as SYDVKM. V was pared by 2 bases and J by 2 bases, with 7 bases of the junction left unmatched.

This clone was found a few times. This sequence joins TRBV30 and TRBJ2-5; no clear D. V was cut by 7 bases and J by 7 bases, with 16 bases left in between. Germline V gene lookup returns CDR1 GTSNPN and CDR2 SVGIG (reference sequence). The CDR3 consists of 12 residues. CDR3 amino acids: CASETLGRTQYF. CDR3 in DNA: TGTGCCTCCGAAACTCTTGGGCGGACCCAGTACTTC. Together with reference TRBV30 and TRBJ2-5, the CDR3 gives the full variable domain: SQTIHQWPATLVQPVGSPLSLECTVEGTSNPNLYWYRQAAGRGLQLLFYSVGIGQISSEVPQNLSASRPQDRQFILSSKKLLLSDSGFYLCASETLGRTQYFGPGTRLLVL.

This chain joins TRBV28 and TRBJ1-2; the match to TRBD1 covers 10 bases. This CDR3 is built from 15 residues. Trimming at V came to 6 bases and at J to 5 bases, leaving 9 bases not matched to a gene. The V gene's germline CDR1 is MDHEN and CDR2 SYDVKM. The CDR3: CASSPTTGGPYGYTF. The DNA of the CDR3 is TGTGCCAGCAGCCCCACGACAGGGGGCCCGTATGGCTACACCTTC.

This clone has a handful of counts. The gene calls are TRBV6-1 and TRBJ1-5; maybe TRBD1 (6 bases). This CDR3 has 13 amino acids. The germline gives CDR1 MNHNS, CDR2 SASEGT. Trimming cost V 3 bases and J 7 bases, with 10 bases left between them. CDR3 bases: TGTGCCAGCAGTGAGGACAGAGGACAGCCCCAGCATTTT. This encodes CASSEDRGQPQHF.

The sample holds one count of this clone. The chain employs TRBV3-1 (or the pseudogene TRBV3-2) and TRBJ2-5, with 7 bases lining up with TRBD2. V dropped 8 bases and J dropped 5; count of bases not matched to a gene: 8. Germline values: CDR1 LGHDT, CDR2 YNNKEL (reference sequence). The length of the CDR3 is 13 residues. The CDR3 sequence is CASAERGEETQYF. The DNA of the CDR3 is TGTGCCAGCGCCGAGCGGGGTGAGGAGACCCAGTACTTC.